The T cell receptor beta chain under discussion was sequenced for a study of cytomegalovirus exposure and HLA in healthy donors. Findings and caveats of the study: Productive rates of about 87% or about 30% were seen for most TCR beta V segments in an earlier analysis. In vitro experiments confirmed that three CMV-associated chains were specific for CMV antigens.

Per germline, CDR1 KGHSH and CDR2 LQKENI. Trimming at V came to 0 bases and at J to 2 bases, leaving 4 bases not matched to a gene. The CDR3 length is 17 residues. Use of 60 Vbeta and 13 Jbeta primers characterized the PCR. TCRdb keeps only in-frame clones here, not all; method: immunoSEQ multiplex PCR. The table includes about 160,000 clones, about 81% detected once. Notes on this clone: The antigen remains unidentified.

This TCR was recovered from a woman between 18 and 29 years old in good health and CMV-seronegative. The sample consisted of PBMCs. The chain carries TRBV18 and TRBJ2-5; 12 bases agree with TRBD2. The CDR3 protein is CASSPPGLAGYQETQYF. In nucleotides, the CDR3 is TGTGCCAGCTCACCACCGGGACTAGCGGGTTATCAAGAGACCCAGTACTTC.